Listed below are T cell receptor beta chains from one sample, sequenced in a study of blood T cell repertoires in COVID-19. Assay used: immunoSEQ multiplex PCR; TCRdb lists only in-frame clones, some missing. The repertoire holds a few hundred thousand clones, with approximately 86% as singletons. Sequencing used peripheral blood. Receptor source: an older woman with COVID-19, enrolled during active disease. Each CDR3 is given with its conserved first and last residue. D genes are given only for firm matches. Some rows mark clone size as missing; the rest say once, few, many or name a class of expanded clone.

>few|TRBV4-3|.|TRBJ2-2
TGCGCCAGCAGCCAATGGCGGCCTTGGCGGAGCACCGGGGAGCTGTTTTTT
CASSQWRPWRSTGELFF
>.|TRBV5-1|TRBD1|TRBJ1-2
TGCGCCAGCAGCTGGGACAGCAATAACTATGGCTACACCTTC
CASSWDSNNYGYTF
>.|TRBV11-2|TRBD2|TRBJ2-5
TGTGCCAGCAGCTTCCCTAGCGGCCAAGAGACCCAGTACTTC
CASSFPSGQETQYF
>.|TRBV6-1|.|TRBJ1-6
TGTGCCAGCAGTGAAGCCCTAGGACAGCCCTTGAGCTCCTATAATTCACCCCTCCACTTT
CASSEALGQPLSSYNSPLHF
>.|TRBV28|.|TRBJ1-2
TGTGCCAGCAGTTCGGGGGGACCGGGCGGCTACACCTTC
CASSSGGPGGYTF
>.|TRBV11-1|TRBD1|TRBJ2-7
TGTGCCAGCAGCTTAGGAGGACAGGCGTCCTACGAGCAGTACTTC
CASSLGGQASYEQYF
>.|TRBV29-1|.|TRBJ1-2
TGCAGCGTTGGGGTGGACATCACCGGCTACACCTTC
CSVGVDITGYTF
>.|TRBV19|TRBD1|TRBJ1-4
TGTGCCAGTAGTCTGAGACAGGGGGAAAATGAAAAACTGTTTTTT
CASSLRQGENEKLFF
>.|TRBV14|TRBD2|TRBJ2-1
TGTGCCAGCAGCCAAGCTAGGGCTAGCGGGAGGGGGAATGAGCAGTTCTTC
CASSQARASGRGNEQFF
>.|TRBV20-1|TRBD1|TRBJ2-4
TGCAGTGCTAGTCTCCGGGACAGGGGGCTTTTAGCCAAAAACATTCAGTACTTC
CSASLRDRGLLAKNIQYF
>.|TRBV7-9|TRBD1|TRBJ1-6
TGTGCCAGCAGCTTAGACGGACAGGACCCCCCCCTCCACTTT
CASSLDGQDPPLHF
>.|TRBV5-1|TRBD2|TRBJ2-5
TGCGCCAGCAACCCGGGACTAGCGGACCGGGAGACCCAGTACTTC
CASNPGLADRETQYF
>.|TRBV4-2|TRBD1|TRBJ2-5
TGTGCCAGCACCATTACAGGGGGCTCCTTGGAGACCCAGTACTTC
CASTITGGSLETQYF
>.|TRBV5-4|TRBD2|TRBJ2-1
TGTGCCAGCAGCTTGGTGGGACTAGCGGGAGAGGAGCAGTTCTTC
CASSLVGLAGEEQFF
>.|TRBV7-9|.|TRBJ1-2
TGTGCCAGCAGCCCCCCCCTAGGAGACAGTGCTAACTATGGCTACACCTTC
CASSPPLGDSANYGYTF
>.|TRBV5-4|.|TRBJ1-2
TGTGCCAGCAGCTTGGTAGGGGGGGCGTTCGGCTACACCTTC
CASSLVGGAFGYTF
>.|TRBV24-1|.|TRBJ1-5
TGTGCCACCAGTGATTCCGCGGGGCCCCAGCATTTT
CATSDSAGPQHF
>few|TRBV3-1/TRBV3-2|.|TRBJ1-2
TGTGCCAGCAGCCAAGATCGTGGCAGGGCTCGGGTTGCCTTC
CASSQDRGRARVAF
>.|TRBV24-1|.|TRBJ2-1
TGTGCCACCAGTGTAGGGGGCGGGACGCGGGATGAGCAGTTCTTC
CATSVGGGTRDEQFF
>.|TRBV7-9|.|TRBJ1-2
TGTGCCAGCAGCACGCCTCCCGGGAGAGGGGATAACTATGGCTACACCTTC
CASSTPPGRGDNYGYTF
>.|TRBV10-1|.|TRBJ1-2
TGCGCCAGCAGCGGCGAAGGGGAAAACTATGGCTACACCTTC
CASSGEGENYGYTF
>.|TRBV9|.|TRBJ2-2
TGTGCCAGCAGCGGAGGGGACATCAGAGGGGAGCTGTTTTTT
CASSGGDIRGELFF
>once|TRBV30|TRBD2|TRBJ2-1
TGTGCCTGGAGTGTATATGGCGGGAGTTCAGCCCCGAAGCAGTTCTTC
CAWSVYGGSSAPKQFF
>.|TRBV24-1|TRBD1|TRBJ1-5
TGTGCCACCAGTGATAAGACAGGGCCGACTAATCAGCCCCAGCATTTT
CATSDKTGPTNQPQHF
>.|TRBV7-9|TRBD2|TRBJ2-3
TGTGCCAGCAGCCCTACTAGCGGGGGGGTTCGGGGAGATACGCAGTATTTT
CASSPTSGGVRGDTQYF